This entry features one TCR beta chain sequence. The data belong to a study of blood T cell repertoires in COVID-19. Study-wide background: Acute and convalescent COVID-19 samples came from the United States, Italy and Spain. PBMCs, B-cell-depleted T cells, or T cells provided the cDNA or gDNA that made up the material.

Germline V gives CDR1 SGHVS, CDR2 FQNEAQ. J gave up 12 bases and V 2 bases, and 4 bases lay outside the gene matches. The CDR3 contains 14 residues. In the source study's methods: Estimated nucleated cell counts came from reference gene primer amplification. Profiled with immunoSEQ multiplex PCR; TCRdb holds only in-frame clones, not every one. The D gene and trimming were derived from the DNA, and the V and J assignments and clone size from that table. Found here are roughly 130,000 clones, about 76% of them singletons; the top ten hold 4.5% to 5%. While infection was still active, Seattle patients were enrolled and then followed longitudinally.

The sample consisted of peripheral blood. This sequence joins TRBV7-8 and TRBJ2-1; 13 bases line up with TRBD2. The source of this sequence is a woman between 65 and 79 years old with COVID-19, enrolled during active disease. DNA for the CDR3: TGTGCCAGCAGCTTAACTAGCGGGGGGGCCGCGCAGTTCTTC. Translation: CASSLTSGGAAQFF.